These 28 T cell receptor beta chains originate from one sample sequenced in a study of glioma-infiltrating T cells. Amplification of TCR alpha and beta CDR3 regions from RNA used iRepertoire nested multiplex PCR. Using its own MiXCR run on the multiplex PCR reads, TCRdb lists one record per CDR3 protein. The table has some 180,000 distinct CDR3 sequences, 25% to 35% seen once. The sample was glioma tissue, nonneoplastic brain tissue, or PBMCs (not recorded which). The receptor source for this set is a human donor with low-grade glioma or glioblastoma, undergoing nonglioma brain surgery, or in good health (not recorded which).

The rearrangement links TRBV18 to TRBJ1-1; tentatively, D is TRBD1 (5 bases). V was shortened by 3 bases and J by 4 bases, with 12 bases between the two germline ends. The CDR3 runs 14 residues. Germline CDR1 reads KGHSH; CDR2 reads LQKENI. CDR3 residues: CASSPPGGGTEAFF. For the CDR3, the DNA is TGTGCCAGCTCACCGCCGGGGGGGGGCACTGAAGCTTTCTTT.

The chain links TRBV7-3 to TRBJ2-1; the D gene is possibly TRBD2 (6 bases). From germline, CDR1 is SGHTA and CDR2 FQGTGA. The CDR3 contains 15 residues. The V end was cut by 7 bases, the J end by 5 bases, with 18 bases between. The DNA of the CDR3 is TGTGCCAGCATCCCGATAGCGGAAACCAACAATGAGCAGTTCTTC. It encodes CASIPIAETNNEQFF.

The gene calls are TRBV5-4 and TRBJ2-7; 9 bases align to TRBD1. With V trimmed by 6 bases and J by 2 bases, 6 bases remained unmatched. The length of the CDR3 is 14 residues. Germline assignment: CDR1 SGHNT and CDR2 YYREEE (reference sequence). CDR3 in amino acids: CASTGGQGAYEQYF. The CDR3, as DNA: TGTGCCAGCACCGGGGGACAGGGTGCCTACGAGCAGTACTTC.

V and J are TRBV20-1 and TRBJ2-7; 11 nucleotides agree with TRBD2. The CDR3 extends over 14 amino acids. Germline CDR1 and CDR2: DFQATT and SNEGSKA (reference sequence). V was pared by 3 bases and J by 5 bases, with 6 bases of the junction left unmatched. The CDR3 DNA sequence: TGCAGTGCTAGTAGCGGGAGGGCAACAAACGAGCAGTACTTC. Protein sequence: CSASSGRATNEQYF.

This clonotype was counted many times. The rearrangement links TRBV7-6 to TRBJ2-7; D is unresolved. Germline V lookup: CDR1 SGHVS, CDR2 FNYEAQ. Trimming removed 2 bases at V and 4 bases at J, with 12 bases between. The CDR3 is 14 amino acids. The CDR3 spells CASSLSPPAYEQYF. DNA of the CDR3: TGTGCCAGCAGCTTATCGCCCCCCGCTTACGAGCAGTACTTC.

In regard to this clonotype: A much larger clone is a single base away; this may be a read error. This rearrangement joins TRBV28 to TRBJ2-5; 8 positions match TRBD2. The CDR3 has 15 residues. Germline assignment: CDR1 MDHEN and CDR2 SYDVKM. The CDR3 DNA reads TGTGCCAGCAGTTTAACGGGGGGGATTCAAGATACCCAGTACTTC. It specifies CASSLTGGIQDTQYF.

This clonotype occurred many times. The V gene is TRBV15, the J gene TRBJ2-3, with TRBD2 matching 7 bases. The germline V gene has CDR1 LNHNV and CDR2 YYDKDF (reference sequence). CDR3 length equals 15 residues. V gave up 3 bases and J gave up 2 bases; unmatched junction bases: 5. This CDR3 reads CATSSGGGYTDTQYF. The CDR3 DNA sequence: TGTGCCACCAGCAGTGGGGGGGGGTACACAGATACGCAGTATTTT.

This clonotype was detected only a few times. The chain employs TRBV18 and TRBJ2-7; D call uncertain. Germline V CDR1 and CDR2: KGHSH, LQKENI. The CDR3 is made up of 13 amino acids. The V end lost 3 bases, the J end lost 4 bases, and 10 bases lay between the germline ends. CDR3 DNA sequence: TGTGCCAGCTCACCTACCGCACTTTACGAGCAGTACTTC. As protein: CASSPTALYEQYF. The complete variable domain, with remaining parts taken from reference TRBV18 and TRBJ2-7, reads NAGVMQNPRHLVRRRGQEARLRCSPMKGHSHVYWYRQLPEEGLKFMVYLQKENIIDESGMPKERFSAEFPKEGPSILRIQQVVRGDSAAYFCASSPTALYEQYFGPGTRLTVT.

The sample holds many counts of this clonotype. The chain links TRBV6-2 or TRBV6-3 to TRBJ1-1; TRBD1 might be the D (6 bases). Trimming cost V 0 bases and J 5 bases, with 13 bases left between them. This CDR3 region has 15 residues. CDR1 is MNHEY, CDR2 SVGEGT, per germline. The CDR3 loop reads CASSYSRGVATEAFF. The DNA for the CDR3 is TGTGCCAGCAGTTACTCAAGGGGGGTTGCGACTGAAGCTTTCTTT.

Ten or more counts support this clonotype. This sequence joins TRBV7-2 and TRBJ1-5; no clear D gene. Germline lookup yields CDR1 SGHTA and CDR2 FQGNSA. V lost 3 bases and J lost 3, with 3 bases in between. The CDR3 has 12 residues. CDR3 sequence (DNA): TGTGCCAGCAGCTTGAACAATCAGCCCCAGCATTTT. This gives the protein CASSLNNQPQHF.

This clonotype was seen at least ten times. The chain links TRBV2 to TRBJ2-7, with D tentatively TRBD1 (7 bases). The CDR3 runs to 12 residues. V dropped 3 bases and J dropped 5 bases, with 8 bases sitting between them. Germline V gives CDR1 SNHLY, CDR2 FYNNEI. The CDR3 DNA reads as TGTGCCAGCAGTGACAGGGGGGACGAGCAGTACTTC. It encodes CASSDRGDEQYF.

The chain employs TRBV2 and TRBJ1-2; no clear D gene. CDR3 size: 12 residues. V was clipped by 7 bases and J by 0 bases, with 6 bases between them. Germline lookup yields CDR1 SNHLY and CDR2 FYNNEI. CDR3 bases: TGTGCCAGCAACCGGGCTAACTATGGCTACACCTTC. Protein product: CASNRANYGYTF.

The chain links TRBV27 to TRBJ1-1; tentatively, D is TRBD1 (5 bases). V lost 11 bases and J lost 6, with 34 bases in between. This CDR3 contains 18 residues. Germline CDR1 and CDR2: MNHEY and SMNVEV (reference sequence). The CDR3 reads CALIVTPGGAGTFAEAFF. CDR3 coding DNA: TGTGCCCTCATTGTAACTCCAGGAGGGGCAGGCACCTTCGCTGAAGCTTTCTTT.

This clonotype is a singleton in its sample. Just one base apart from a much larger clone, this may be a read error. This chain joins TRBV7-9 and TRBJ2-5; 8 bases line up with TRBD1. Trimming removed 5 bases from V and 3 bases from J; junction bases left unmatched: 8. Germline CDR1 is SEHNR and CDR2 is FQNEAQ (reference sequence). There are 15 residues in the CDR3. The DNA for the CDR3 is TGTGCCAGCAGCGCAAGACAGGGGAACGAAGAGACCCAGTACTTC. This translates into CASSARQGNEETQYF.

The gene calls are TRBV6-2 or TRBV6-3 and TRBJ2-1; maybe TRBD1 (5 bases). Germline loops: CDR1 MNHEY, CDR2 SVGEGT. The CDR3 consists of 13 residues. Trimming stripped 5 bases from V and 4 bases from J, with 9 bases between. The CDR3 DNA reads TGTGCCAGCAGTAGGGGTAATTACAATGAGCAGTTCTTC. It translates to CASSRGNYNEQFF.

Turning to this clonotype: At one of its ends the junction is not consistent with the germline gene, which may arise from a read error. V and J are TRBV7-2 and TRBJ2-3, with 10 bases matching TRBD2. This CDR3 has 15 residues. From germline, CDR1 is SGHTA and CDR2 FQGNSA. DNA for the CDR3: TGTGTCAGCAGCTTAGAAGCGGGAGGGAGTGATACGCAGTATTTT. Its translation: CVSSLEAGGSDTQYF.

As concerns this clonotype: One end of the junction does not line up with germline, which may come from a read error. The chain has TRBV6-1 and TRBJ2-1; D perhaps matches TRBD2 (6 bases). Germline loops: CDR1 MNHNS, CDR2 SASEGT. The CDR3 loop spans 16 amino acids. The CDR3 DNA reads TGTGCCAGCAGGATCCCGGGACTCGCGCATAACAATGGGCAGTTCTTC. Its translation: CASRIPGLAHNNGQFF.

There are many counts of this clonotype. The chain recombines TRBV4-2 with TRBJ2-7; 11 nucleotides agree with TRBD2. The V gene end was trimmed by 2 bases and the J gene end by 0 bases; junction bases not matched to a gene: 6. Germline assignment: CDR1 LGHNA and CDR2 YNFKEQ. This CDR3 spans 17 amino acids. Here the CDR3 DNA reads TGTGCCAGCAGCCAACCACCGGGACTAGCGGTCTCCTACGAGCAGTACTTC. Its protein product is CASSQPPGLAVSYEQYF.

The chain joins TRBV7-2 to TRBJ2-1; 12 nucleotides align to TRBD2. The germline V gene encodes CDR1 SGHTA and CDR2 FQGNSA. V lost 5 bases and J lost 8; bases outside the gene matches: 10. The length of the CDR3 is 16 residues. The CDR3 spells CASSPSRTSGIYEQFF. The CDR3 nucleotides read TGTGCCAGCAGCCCTAGCCGGACTAGCGGGATCTATGAGCAGTTCTTC.

This clonotype has at least ten counts. The chain combines TRBV6-5 with TRBJ2-3; maybe TRBD2 (6 bases). There are 16 residues in the CDR3. The V gene's germline CDR1 is MNHEY and CDR2 SVGAGI. V was trimmed by 0 bases and J by 1 base, leaving 11 bases between them. Here the CDR3 DNA reads TGTGCCAGCAGTTACTCGAGACTAGAGGGCACAGATACGCAGTATTTT. Its protein product is CASSYSRLEGTDTQYF.

This clonotype has ten or more counts. The V call is TRBV3-1, the J call TRBJ2-7; 8 nucleotides match TRBD1. The germline V gene has CDR1 LGHDT and CDR2 YNNKEL (reference sequence). CDR3 length equals 17 residues. V lost 2 bases to trimming and J lost 7 bases; unmatched junction nucleotides: 16. CDR3 protein: CASSQHSAGGIAREQYF. For the CDR3, the DNA is TGTGCCAGCAGCCAACACTCGGCAGGGGGCATCGCTAGAGAGCAGTACTTC.

At least ten counts were recorded for this clonotype. The J gene is TRBJ2-3, the V gene TRBV7-3; D is uncertain. Between the trimmed V and J ends, which lost 3 bases and 1 base, there was a span of 8 bases. The CDR3 spans 14 residues. Germline V gene lookup returns CDR1 SGHTA and CDR2 FQGTGA. CDR3 sequence: CASSFNGRTDTQYF. CDR3 DNA sequence: TGTGCCAGCAGCTTCAATGGCCGCACAGATACGCAGTATTTT.

This clonotype was seen only once. Sequence at one end of the junction differs from germline and may be a read error. CDR3 residues: CASSHVGYNSPVHF. The DNA for the CDR3 is TGTGCCAGCAGTCACGTAGGGTATAATTCACCCGTCCACTTT. The chain carries TRBV27 and TRBJ1-6, with D uncertain. The CDR3 consists of 14 residues. Germline CDR1 MNHEY, CDR2 SMNVEV (reference sequence).

Ten or more counts support this clonotype. The rearrangement joins TRBV29-1 to TRBJ1-5; maybe TRBD1 (5 bases). The V end was cut by 4 bases, the J end by 2 bases, with 9 bases between. The CDR3 spans 13 residues. The germline CDR1 and CDR2 sequences are SQVTM and ANQGSEA. CDR3 nucleotides: TGCAGCGTTGGGGGGGAGGGCAATCAGCCCCAGCATTTT. Translation gives CSVGGEGNQPQHF. Combining the CDR3 with reference TRBV29-1 and TRBJ1-5 gives the whole variable domain SAVISQKPSRDICQRGTSLTIQCQVDSQVTMMFWYRQQPGQSLTLIATANQGSEATYESGFVIDKFPISRPNLTFSTLTVSNMSPEDSSIYLCSVGGEGNQPQHFGDGTRLSIL.

At least ten counts were recorded for this clonotype. The chain is built from TRBV29-1 and TRBJ2-1; D not certain. Germline V CDR1 and CDR2: SQVTM, ANQGSEA. The V gene lost 4 bases and the J gene lost 2 bases, with 6 bases spanning the gap. The CDR3 is 12 residues long. CDR3 sequence: CSVGSAYNEQFF. The CDR3 DNA follows: TGCAGCGTTGGCTCCGCCTACAATGAGCAGTTCTTC.

The V gene is TRBV7-9, the J gene TRBJ1-1; possibly TRBD1 for D (6 bases). V gave up 7 bases and J gave up 3 bases, with 27 bases separating them. The germline V gene has CDR1 SEHNR and CDR2 FQNEAQ (reference sequence). CDR3 length equals 18 residues. CDR3 bases: TGTGCCAGCATTCAACGGAAGGGGGGAGATATTTTTGACACTGAAGCTTTCTTT. The encoded protein is CASIQRKGGDIFDTEAFF.

As DNA, the CDR3 is TGCGCCAGCAGCCAAGTTTACGGGAGTAGCTCCTACGAGCAGTACTTC. This sequence encodes CASSQVYGSSSYEQYF. The rearrangement uses TRBV4-1 and TRBJ2-7; the D gene is possibly TRBD2 (6 bases). CDR3 length equals 16 residues. Germline-derived CDR1 and CDR2 are MGHRA and YSYEKL. Trimming stripped 1 base from V and 0 bases from J, with 13 bases between.

The V gene is TRBV6-2 or TRBV6-3, the J gene TRBJ2-7, with 8 bases fitting TRBD2. V lost 7 bases to trimming and J lost 2 bases; unmatched junction nucleotides: 4. This CDR3 has 13 amino acids. Germline V lookup: CDR1 MNHEY, CDR2 SVGEGT. The CDR3 DNA follows: TGTGCCAGCAAGCTAGCGGGCCCCTACGAGCAGTACTTC. It is translated as CASKLAGPYEQYF.